This TCR beta chain came from a study of type 1 and type 2 diabetes patients. Study-level information: Donors were type 1 diabetes, type 2 diabetes, or nondiabetic controls. Sequencing for the whole study yielded roughly 19 million paired-end reads. Study results and limitations: Type 2 diabetes repertoires were more diverse than type 1 diabetes repertoires. Some T1D-only expanded clones might appear in more T2D or control samples.

The CDR3 is 15 residues long. The ends were cut back, 1 base at V and 5 bases at J, with 14 bases in the middle. Germline V lookup: CDR1 SEHNR, CDR2 FQNEAQ (reference sequence). With regard to this clonotype: Its matching antigen is unknown.

The PCR template was genomic DNA. A primer set of 30 forward and 13 reverse primers amplified the CDR3. TCRdb re-analysed the multiplex PCR reads in MiXCR, keeping a single row per CDR3 protein. The sample has 250,000 to 300,000 distinct CDR3 sequences, around 47% seen once. The TCR originated in a man younger than 30 with type 2 diabetes. The chain uses TRBV7-9 and TRBJ1-2, with D maybe TRBD1 (6 bases). Sequenced material: peripheral blood mononuclear cells (PBMCs). The CDR3 region is CASSLGAGERYGYTF. The CDR3 DNA reads as TGTGCCAGCAGCTTAGGGGCAGGGGAAAGGTATGGCTACACCTTC.